This T cell receptor (beta chain) stems from a study of Tregs in tolerant kidney transplant recipients. This CDR3 has 13 amino acids. V was trimmed by 3 bases and J by 3 bases, leaving 8 bases between them. Germline V CDR1 and CDR2: LNHDA, SQIVND (reference sequence). Findings of the study overall: Biological reproducibility was not directly addressed in this study. Expanding Tregs on activated donor B cells appeared to best identify donor-specific TCRbeta clones. Validation in larger populations is needed because few patients were studied.

Sequenced by immunoSEQ multiplex PCR; TCRdb stores in-frame clones only, minus some. The ten top clones account for 0.83%, within a sample of about 52,000 clones. Comments on this clone: Its matching antigen is unknown. The DNA ends 3 residues before the CDR3 does, and the rest of the CDR3 is filled in from the germline J gene.

The TCR originated in a human donor who received a combined kidney and bone marrow transplant. Material: CD4+ T cells from blood, obtained before the transplant. The rearrangement joins TRBV19 to TRBJ1-1, with no clear D. CDR3 region: CASSMNGDTEAFF. CDR3 bases read: TGTGCCAGTAGTATGAACGGGGACACTGAA. Filled out from reference TRBV19 and TRBJ1-1, the complete variable domain reads DGGITQSPKYLFRKEGQNVTLSCEQNLNHDAMYWYRQDPGQGLRLIYYSQIVNDFQKGDIAEGYSVSREKKESFPLTVTSAQKNPTAFYLCASSMNGDTEAFFGQGTRLTVV.